This TCR beta chain appears in the sequencing data of a study of blood T cell repertoires in COVID-19. Study-level background: Sites across the United States, Italy and Spain contributed samples from acute and convalescent COVID-19. Sources were T cells, B-cell-depleted T cells, or PBMCs; the material itself was cDNA or gDNA.

Original data processing: Amplification with reference gene primers provided the estimates of nucleated cell counts. Sequencing used immunoSEQ multiplex PCR; TCRdb keeps in-frame clones, though not all of them. That table is the source of V, J and clone size, and D and trimming were worked out from the DNA. The repertoire consists of roughly 100,000 clones, with more than 80% occurring once and the leading ten covering more than 10%. The CDR3 has 15 amino acids. Germline assignment: CDR1 SGHRS and CDR2 YFSETQ. V was pared by 3 bases and J by 6 bases, with 6 bases of the junction left unmatched. The chain employs TRBV5-1 and TRBJ1-6; 7 positions match TRBD1. Sequencing was performed on peripheral blood. This TCR came from a human donor in a cohort sampled during active COVID-19. The DNA for the CDR3 is TGCGCCAGCAGCTCGGAGGGACAGCCTAATTCACCCCTCCACTTT. Protein: CASSSEGQPNSPLHF.